This T cell receptor (beta chain) was found in a study of blood T cell repertoires in COVID-19. Across the study: The United States, Italy and Spain supplied acute and convalescent COVID-19 samples. The analysed material was cDNA or gDNA that came from T cells, B-cell-depleted T cells, or PBMCs.

CDR1 SNHLY and CDR2 FYNNEI come from the germline V gene. The CDR3 loop spans 15 amino acids. V was cut by 1 base and J by 1 base, with 10 bases left in between. In the source study's methods: Estimation of nucleated cell counts was performed using reference gene primer amplification. Clones were read by immunoSEQ multiplex PCR, and TCRdb kept only the in-frame ones, dropping some. V and J calls and clone size are copied from that table; D and trimming were computed from the DNA. The table records fewer than 250,000 clones, about 88% of them present only once. The chain combines TRBV2 with TRBJ1-2, with D possibly TRBD1 on 5 matching bases. Sequenced material: peripheral blood. The TCR comes from a woman aged 35 to 49 who had recovered from COVID-19. The CDR3 region has the DNA TGTGCCAGCAGTGAAGGACAGCATAGTAACTATGGCTACACCTTC. Its translation: CASSEGQHSNYGYTF.